The 2 T cell receptor beta chains listed next were all sequenced from one sample in a study of Graves' ophthalmopathy and Graves' hyperthyroidism. Using RNA transcripts, the TCR beta CDR3 regions were amplified. HTBI primers primed a first-round RT-PCR, and a second-round multiplex PCR followed. TCRdb redid the calling of the multiplex PCR reads with MiXCR, one entry per CDR3 protein. The sample lists around 1,200,000 distinct CDR3 sequences, about two fifths seen once, with 11% in the top ten. The sequenced sample was peripheral blood or thyroid tissue (not recorded which). These receptors were collected from an adult man with Graves' hyperthyroidism.

CDR3 amino acids: CSVDRGGGDGYTF. The CDR3, as DNA: TGCAGCGTTGACCGGGGAGGGGGCGATGGCTACACCTTC. The chain uses TRBV29-1 and TRBJ1-2; 7 nucleotides line up with TRBD1. V trimming: 3 bases; J trimming: 6 bases; junction bases outside the gene matches: 7. The CDR3 is made up of 13 amino acids. Germline V gene lookup returns CDR1 SQVTM and CDR2 ANQGSEA. Based on the CDR3 plus reference TRBV29-1 and TRBJ1-2, the full variable domain is SAVISQKPSRDICQRGTSLTIQCQVDSQVTMMFWYRQQPGQSLTLIATANQGSEATYESGFVIDKFPISRPNLTFSTLTVSNMSPEDSSIYLCSVDRGGGDGYTFGSGTRLTVV.

The V and J genes are TRBV19 and TRBJ1-5; D gene unclear. Germline V gene lookup returns CDR1 LNHDA and CDR2 SQIVND (reference sequence). The CDR3 consists of 13 residues. V gave up 2 bases and J gave up 4 bases, with 6 bases separating them. The CDR3 bases are TGTGCCAGTAGTATAAGTGTAAATCAGCCCCAGCATTTT. This sequence encodes CASSISVNQPQHF.